The 4 T cell receptor beta chains listed next were all sequenced from one sample in a study of Tregs in tolerant kidney transplant recipients. The assay was immunoSEQ multiplex PCR, and TCRdb's table has in-frame clones only and misses some. This sample has approximately 99,000 clones, with 85% to 90% found just once. The source material was CD4+ T cells from blood, sampled before the transplant. The origin of the receptors is a human donor who received a combined kidney and bone marrow transplant.

J is TRBJ1-1 and V is TRBV5-6; 7 bases map to TRBD1. Trimming removed 5 bases from V and 1 base from J; junction bases left unmatched: 8. Germline assignment: CDR1 SGHDT and CDR2 YYEEEE. The CDR3 spans 15 residues. The CDR3 DNA is TGTGCCAGCAGTCGGACAGGAGCCCCGAACACTGAAGCTTTCTTT. Its protein is CASSRTGAPNTEAFF.

The chain couples TRBV28 to TRBJ1-4; 12 nucleotides agree with TRBD1. Germline assignment: CDR1 MDHEN and CDR2 SYDVKM. V shed 10 bases and J 8 bases; nucleotides not matched to a gene: 8. The CDR3 has 14 amino acids. DNA of the CDR3: TGTGCCATCACGGGAGGGACAGGGGGCGAAAAACTGTTTTTT. This codes for CAITGGTGGEKLFF.

The V and J genes are TRBV5-1 and TRBJ2-3, with 9 bases aligning to TRBD2. The CDR3 totals 16 residues. V shed 0 bases and J 2 bases; nucleotides not matched to a gene: 4. Germline values: CDR1 SGHRS, CDR2 YFSETQ. For the CDR3, the DNA is TGCGCCAGCAGCTTGGTTAGCGGGGGTACCACAGATACGCAGTATTTT. Its translation: CASSLVSGGTTDTQYF.

The V call is TRBV6-5, the J call TRBJ2-7; a possible D gene is TRBD2 (6 bases). The germline gives CDR1 MNHEY, CDR2 SVGAGI. With 4 bases removed from V and 4 bases from J, the gap between germline ends came to 14 bases. The CDR3 sequence is 14 residues long. The CDR3 sequence is CASSSHLGSYEQYF. The CDR3 DNA follows: TGTGCCAGCAGTTCTCACCTCGGGAGTTACGAGCAGTACTTC.